The 10 T cell receptor beta chains presented below share a single source sample, sequenced in a study of long-term antiretroviral therapy in people with HIV. Version v3.0 of the immunoSEQ assay ran at survey level. Using immunoSEQ multiplex PCR, the repertoire was profiled, and TCRdb retains in-frame clones only, with some absent. This sample yields more than 20,000 clones, of which around 86% are seen a single time; 3.6% belongs to the top ten. This material consisted of unsorted PBMCs, taken 1.9 years after starting antiretroviral therapy. The source of these receptors is a woman aged 25 to 39 with HIV.

J is TRBJ2-7 and V is TRBV6-4; 15 positions match TRBD2. Per germline, CDR1 MRHNA and CDR2 SNTAGT. The CDR3 covers 20 residues. The V segment lost 2 bases and the J segment 3 bases; nucleotides outside the gene matches: 14. CDR3 in DNA: TGTGCCAGCAGTGACCGATCCGGGACTAGCGGGGGGAGGAGCAACTACGAGCAGTACGTC. It specifies CASSDRSGTSGGRSNYEQYV.

The chain is built from TRBV5-6 and TRBJ1-5, with a tentative D call TRBD1 (6 bases). V lost 0 bases and J 6 bases, leaving 16 bases between the germline ends. The germline CDR1 and CDR2 sequences are SGHDT and YYEEEE. The CDR3 runs to 16 residues. The CDR3 loop reads CASSLDGQRIGQPQHF. The CDR3 bases are TGTGCCAGCAGCTTGGATGGACAGAGAATAGGTCAGCCCCAGCATTTT.

The chain joins TRBV4-2 to TRBJ1-1; possibly TRBD1 for D (5 bases). This CDR3 comprises 14 residues. V was shortened by 0 bases and J by 3 bases, with 8 bases between the two germline ends. Germline V CDR1 and CDR2: LGHNA, YNFKEQ. The CDR3 reads CASSQDLRDTEAFF. CDR3 nucleotide sequence: TGTGCCAGCAGCCAAGATCTCAGGGACACTGAAGCTTTCTTT.

The V call is TRBV10-3, the J call TRBJ1-2; weak D call: TRBD1 (5 bases). Germline V CDR1 and CDR2: ENHRY, SYGVKD. Trimming left V 3 bases short and J 6 bases short, with 14 bases between. CDR3 size: 14 residues. As DNA, the CDR3 is TGTGCCATCAGTGATTCAGGGTTCGGCCATGGCTACACCTTC. This codes for CAISDSGFGHGYTF.

This chain connects TRBV2 to TRBJ1-1; D unresolved. V lost 7 bases and J lost 6, with 6 bases in between. The CDR3 sequence is 10 residues long. The germline CDR1 and CDR2 sequences are SNHLY and FYNNEI. Here the CDR3 reads CASTEPEAFF. Here the CDR3 DNA reads TGTGCCAGCACAGAGCCTGAAGCTTTCTTT.

The chain combines TRBV30 with TRBJ2-3; D is undetermined. Germline CDR1 reads GTSNPN; CDR2 reads SVGIG (reference sequence). Between the trimmed V and J ends, which lost 3 bases and 2 bases, there was a span of 6 bases. The CDR3 totals 12 residues. This CDR3 reads CAWSGTTDTQYF. The CDR3 coding sequence is TGTGCCTGGAGCGGTACCACAGATACGCAGTATTTT.

The V gene is TRBV4-1, the J gene TRBJ1-6; unclear D gene. This CDR3 is built from 14 residues. V lost 6 bases and J lost 4, with 10 bases in between. CDR1 is MGHRA, CDR2 YSYEKL, per germline. DNA of the CDR3: TGCGCCAGCAGGGAACCTAGATATAATTCACCCCTCCACTTT. Encoded protein: CASREPRYNSPLHF.

The chain links TRBV2 to TRBJ2-3; 7 nucleotides match TRBD2. CDR3 length: 15 amino acids. The germline V gene has CDR1 SNHLY and CDR2 FYNNEI. Unmatched junction bases numbered 12, after V lost 4 bases and J lost 8 bases. CDR3 coding DNA: TGTGCCAGCAGTGGCGACGGGGGGTCGGTTCCTACGCAGTATTTT. It translates to CASSGDGGSVPTQYF.

As concerns this clone: The sample carries other DNA sequences with the same CDR3. In DNA, the CDR3 is TGCGCCAGCAGCTTCGAAGAGACCCAGTACTTC. Translated, it gives CASSFEETQYF. This chain connects TRBV5-1 to TRBJ2-5; D gene unclear. Looked up from germline, CDR1 is SGHRS and CDR2 is YFSETQ. CDR3 length: 11 amino acids. V lost 2 bases and J 3 bases, leaving 2 bases between the germline ends. The full variable domain, rest sourced from reference TRBV5-1 and TRBJ2-5, is KAGVTQTPRYLIKTRGQQVTLSCSPISGHRSVSWYQQTPGQGLQFLFEYFSETQRNKGNFPGRFSGRQFSNSRSEMNVSTLELGDSALYLCASSFEETQYFGPGTRLLVL.

The chain recombines TRBV5-6 with TRBJ2-2, with 8 nucleotides matching TRBD2. This CDR3 is 15 amino acids long. CDR1 and CDR2 from the germline V gene are SGHDT and YYEEEE. Trimming at V came to 5 bases and at J to 4 bases, leaving 7 bases not matched to a gene. The CDR3 DNA is TGTGCCAGCAGTTTAAAGCGGGGGCCCACCGGGGAGCTGTTTTTT. This sequence encodes CASSLKRGPTGELFF.